What follows are 3 T cell receptor beta chains derived from one specimen sequenced in a study of cytomegalovirus exposure and HLA in healthy donors. The repertoire was sequenced with immunoSEQ multiplex PCR; TCRdb's copy has only in-frame clones and lacks some. The sample lists about 160,000 clones, roughly nine tenths occurring once. The specimen was PBMCs. The receptor source for this set is a woman aged 30 to 39 in good health and CMV-seronegative.

The rearrangement joins TRBV4-2 to TRBJ1-1, with 7 bases fitting TRBD1. With 4 bases clipped from V and 3 bases from J, the junction kept 2 bases outside the gene matches. This CDR3 contains 13 residues. In germline, CDR1 is LGHNA, CDR2 YNFKEQ. The CDR3 nucleotides read TGTGCCAGCAGCCCGACAGGGTACACTGAAGCTTTCTTT. Amino acids: CASSPTGYTEAFF.

This clone has just one count. The chain's CDR3 is CASSSLRGTQPAWQYF. The CDR3 bases are TGTGCCAGCAGTTCTCTAAGGGGGACCCAGCCGGCTTGGCAGTATTTT. This chain joins TRBV6-5 and TRBJ2-3; TRBD1 is a possible D gene (6 bases). Germline CDR1 and CDR2: MNHEY and SVGAGI. V lost 4 bases to trimming and J lost 11 bases, with 25 bases between them. CDR3 size: 16 residues.

This clone was observed once. V and J are TRBV18 and TRBJ1-1; D unresolved. Trimming took off 7 bases at V and 3 bases at J, with 12 bases between the two ends. Germline assignment: CDR1 KGHSH and CDR2 LQKENI. CDR3 size: 13 residues. CDR3 DNA: TGTGCCAGCTGTGGTAAGCAGGACACTGAAGCTTTCTTT. Translation gives CASCGKQDTEAFF.